One and the same sample provided the 6 T cell receptor beta chains below, sequenced in a study of molecular identifiers for immune sequencing clone quantification. MiXCR, applied by TCRdb to the PCR reads, yields one record per CDR3 protein. Of approximately 630,000 distinct CDR3 sequences in the sample, 25% are singletons; the top ten hold about 0.78%. The sample was naive CD8+ T cells from blood, with Jurkat cell RNA spiked in. The sample's subset: FACS-sorted CD8+CD4-CCR7+CD45RA+ naive T cells. These receptors came from a human donor in good health. Some libraries in this study had Jurkat cell RNA spiked in.

This clonotype came up once. Possible read error: a much larger clone is one base away. The conserved final phenylalanine or tryptophan is absent from the CDR3, which likely points to a read error. This rearrangement joins TRBV20-1 to TRBJ2-3; D ambiguous. V lost 3 bases, J lost 5 bases, and 18 bases lay in between. The germline CDR1 and CDR2 sequences are DFQATT and SNEGSKA (reference sequence). The CDR3 contains 15 residues. The CDR3 nucleotides read TGCAGTGCTAGGAACCCGTTGTCCCTAGGAGATACGCAGTATATT. Translated, it gives CSARNPLSLGDTQYI.

This clonotype was observed a few times. The chain joins TRBV13 to TRBJ2-5; D ambiguous. Germline lookup yields CDR1 PRHDT and CDR2 FYEKMQ (reference sequence). The CDR3 covers 13 residues. V lost 5 bases to trimming and J lost 3 bases, with 10 bases between them. The CDR3 DNA reads TGTGCCAGCAGCGCGACTGATGAAGAGACCCAGTACTTC. Translated, it gives CASSATDEETQYF. The variable domain in full, with the rest retrieved from reference TRBV13 and TRBJ2-5, is AAGVIQSPRHLIKEKRETATLKCYPIPRHDTVYWYQQGPGQDPQFLISFYEKMQSDKGSIPDRFSAQQFSDYHSELNMSSLELGDSALYFCASSATDEETQYFGPGTRLLVL.

This clonotype was found many times. The J gene is TRBJ1-1, the V gene TRBV7-9; TRBD1 aligns across 8 bases. Germline CDR1 reads SEHNR; CDR2 reads FQNEAQ (reference sequence). The CDR3 is made up of 13 amino acids. The J segment lost 7 bases and the V segment lost 3 bases, leaving 4 bases of the junction unmatched. The CDR3 loop is CASSFGQGNEAFF. The CDR3 coding sequence is TGTGCCAGCAGCTTCGGACAGGGAAATGAAGCTTTCTTT.

This clonotype turned up a few times. The chain combines TRBV7-9 with TRBJ2-7; the match to TRBD1 covers 8 bases. This CDR3 spans 16 amino acids. V shed 5 bases, J shed 8 bases, and the junction held 17 bases outside the gene matches. Germline CDR1 SEHNR, CDR2 FQNEAQ (reference sequence). The CDR3 DNA sequence: TGTGCCAGCAGCCTCCCTCGGGGACAGGCCCACCATCAGCAGTACTTC. As protein: CASSLPRGQAHHQQYF.

V usage is TRBV20-1 and J usage is TRBJ2-7; 7 nucleotides agree with TRBD1. The CDR3 loop spans 16 amino acids. Looked up from germline, CDR1 is DFQATT and CDR2 is SNEGSKA (reference sequence). V lost 1 base and J lost 1; bases outside the gene matches: 10. DNA for the CDR3: TGCAGTGCTAGAGGCTTCGGGACAGAGACTTCCTACGAGCAGTACTTC. This translates into CSARGFGTETSYEQYF.

A single count supports this clonotype. With a much larger clone just one base away, this may be a read error. The chain links TRBV20-1 to TRBJ2-3, with 9 bases lining up with TRBD1. The CDR3 runs 15 residues. V trimming: 6 bases; J trimming: 4 bases; junction bases outside the gene matches: 11. In germline, CDR1 is DFQATT, CDR2 SNEGSKA (reference sequence). CDR3 sequence: CSAAGQGPYADTQYF. CDR3 bases: TGCAGTGCCGCAGGACAGGGGCCCTACGCAGATACGCAGTATTTT.